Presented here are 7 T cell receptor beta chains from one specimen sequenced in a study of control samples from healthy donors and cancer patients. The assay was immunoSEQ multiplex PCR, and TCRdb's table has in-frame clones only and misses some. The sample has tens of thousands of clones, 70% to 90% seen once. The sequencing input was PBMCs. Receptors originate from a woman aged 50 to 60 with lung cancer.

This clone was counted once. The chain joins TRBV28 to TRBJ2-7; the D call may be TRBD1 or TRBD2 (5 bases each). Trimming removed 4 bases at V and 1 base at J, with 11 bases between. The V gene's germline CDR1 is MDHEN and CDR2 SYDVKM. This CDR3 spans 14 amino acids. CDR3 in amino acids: CASSSSWGSYEQYF. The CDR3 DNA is TGTGCCAGCAGTTCGTCCTGGGGGTCCTACGAGCAGTACTTC.

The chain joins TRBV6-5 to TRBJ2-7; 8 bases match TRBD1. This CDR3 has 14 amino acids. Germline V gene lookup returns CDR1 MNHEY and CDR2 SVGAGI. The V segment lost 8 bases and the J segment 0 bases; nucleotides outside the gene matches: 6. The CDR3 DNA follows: TGTGCCAGCCTCAGGACAGGGACCTCCTACGAGCAGTACTTC. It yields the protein CASLRTGTSYEQYF.

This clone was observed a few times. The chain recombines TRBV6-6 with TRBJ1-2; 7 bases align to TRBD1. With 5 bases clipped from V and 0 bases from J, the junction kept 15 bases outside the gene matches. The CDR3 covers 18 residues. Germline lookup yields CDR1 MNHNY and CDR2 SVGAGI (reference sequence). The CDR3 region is CASSRDREDFLANYGYTF. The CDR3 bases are TGTGCCAGCAGTCGCGACAGGGAGGATTTCTTAGCTAACTATGGCTACACCTTC.

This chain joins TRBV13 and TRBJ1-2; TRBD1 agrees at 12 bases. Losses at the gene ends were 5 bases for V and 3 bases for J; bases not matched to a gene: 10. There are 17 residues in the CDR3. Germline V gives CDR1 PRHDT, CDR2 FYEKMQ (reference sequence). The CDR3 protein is CASSLRRDRGQYYGYTF. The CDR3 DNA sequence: TGTGCCAGCAGCCTACGAAGGGACAGGGGGCAGTACTATGGCTACACCTTC.

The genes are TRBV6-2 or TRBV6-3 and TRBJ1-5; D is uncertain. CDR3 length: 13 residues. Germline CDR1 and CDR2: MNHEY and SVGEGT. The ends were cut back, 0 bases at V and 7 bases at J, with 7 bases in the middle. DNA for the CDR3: TGTGCCAGCAGTTACTCTAACGGGCAGCCCCAGCATTTT. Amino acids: CASSYSNGQPQHF.

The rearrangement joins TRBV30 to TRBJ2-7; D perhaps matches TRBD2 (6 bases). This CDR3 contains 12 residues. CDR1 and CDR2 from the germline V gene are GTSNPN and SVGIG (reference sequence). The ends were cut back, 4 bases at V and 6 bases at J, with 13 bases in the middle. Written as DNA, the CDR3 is TGTGCCTGGAATTCGGAGGGCGGCGAGCAGTACTTC. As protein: CAWNSEGGEQYF.

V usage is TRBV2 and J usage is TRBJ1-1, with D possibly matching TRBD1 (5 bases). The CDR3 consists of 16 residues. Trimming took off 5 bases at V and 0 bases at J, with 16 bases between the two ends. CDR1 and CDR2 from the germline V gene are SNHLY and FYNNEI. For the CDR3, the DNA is TGTGCCAGCAGTTTACTTCCGGGACGCATGAACACTGAAGCTTTCTTT. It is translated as CASSLLPGRMNTEAFF.